These T cell receptor beta chains were read from a single sample in a study of Ad26.COV2.S vaccination and SARS-CoV-2 variants. Assay used: immunoSEQ multiplex PCR; TCRdb lists only in-frame clones, some missing. In the table there are some 480,000 clones, 87% of which are singletons. The sequencing here drew on peripheral blood, taken in a trial of Ad26.COV2.S vaccine versus placebo. The receptors come from a person aged 18-65 years who received the Ad26.COV2.S COVID-19 vaccine or a placebo. The CDR3 runs from the conserved cysteine through the conserved F or W. A D gene is named only where the DNA matches it firmly. Rows give clone size only sometimes, using once, few, many, or a class for an expanded clone.

TRBD1 | TRBJ1-1 | TRBV3-1/TRBV3-2 | - | CASSLTTGSTEAFF | TGTGCCAGCAGCCTAACGACAGGGAGCACTGAAGCTTTCTTT
TRBD2 | TRBJ2-5 | TRBV7-8 | - | CASSTRGGSQETQYF | TGTGCCAGCAGCACCCGGGGGGGGTCCCAAGAGACCCAGTACTTC
- | TRBJ1-1 | TRBV28 | - | CASRASGLAEAFF | TGTGCCAGCAGGGCTTCCGGGCTCGCTGAAGCTTTCTTT
- | TRBJ2-1 | TRBV19 | - | CASKVGNPTNEQFF | TGTGCCAGTAAGGTCGGGAACCCCACCAATGAGCAGTTCTTC
- | TRBJ1-1 | TRBV29-1 | - | CSVEGQMNTEAFF | TGCAGCGTTGAAGGGCAGATGAACACTGAAGCTTTCTTT
- | TRBJ2-7 | TRBV29-1 | - | CSVSGLYEQYF | TGCAGCGTTTCAGGCCTCTACGAGCAGTACTTC
- | TRBJ2-7 | TRBV2 | - | CASSEAPVIYEQYF | TGTGCCAGCAGTGAAGCCCCTGTAATCTACGAGCAGTACTTC
TRBD1 | TRBJ2-1 | TRBV29-1 | - | CSVIKTGGYNEQFF | TGCAGCGTCATTAAGACAGGGGGCTACAATGAGCAGTTCTTC
- | TRBJ2-1 | TRBV11-2 | - | CASSSLEDLRGEQFF | TGTGCCAGCAGCTCCTTAGAGGATCTCAGGGGTGAGCAGTTCTTC
TRBD2 | TRBJ2-3 | TRBV5-4 | - | CASSLVGLARDTQYF | TGTGCCAGCAGCTTGGTCGGACTAGCGAGGGATACGCAGTATTTT
- | TRBJ2-6 | TRBV4-1 | - | CASSQEFTDSTGANVLTF | TGCGCCAGCAGCCAAGAATTCACCGACAGTACTGGGGCCAACGTCCTGACTTTC
- | TRBJ1-2 | TRBV7-2 | once | CASVRVGGSGYGYTF | TGTGCCAGCGTCCGGGTGGGCGGCAGTGGCTATGGCTACACCTTC
- | TRBJ2-2 | TRBV19 | - | CASSIDHGGELFF | TGTGCCAGTAGTATAGATCACGGCGGGGAGCTGTTTTTT
- | TRBJ2-7 | TRBV6-5 | - | CATRPQVSYEQYF | TGTGCCACTAGGCCACAGGTCTCCTACGAGCAGTACTTC
TRBD2 | TRBJ2-4 | TRBV27 | - | CASSYWTSGTNIQYF | TGTGCCAGCAGCTATTGGACTAGCGGCACAAACATTCAGTACTTC
- | TRBJ2-1 | TRBV5-4 | - | CASSLVGLRGNEQFF | TGTGCCAGCAGCTTGGTGGGTTTACGTGGGAATGAGCAGTTCTTC
- | TRBJ2-2 | TRBV24-1 | - | CATAKGVDGELFF | TGTGCCACCGCCAAGGGTGTAGACGGGGAGCTGTTTTTT
- | TRBJ2-6 | TRBV5-1 | - | CASSRWTEVSGANVLTF | TGCGCCAGCAGCCGCTGGACTGAAGTCTCTGGGGCCAACGTCCTGACTTTC
TRBD1 | TRBJ1-1 | TRBV25-1 | once | CASSEYRTGMTEAFF | TGTGCCAGCAGTGAATATAGGACAGGAATGACTGAAGCTTTCTTT
- | TRBJ1-6 | TRBV9 | - | CASSARDTGSPLHF | TGTGCCAGCAGCGCTCGGGACACTGGATCACCCCTCCACTTT
TRBD2 | TRBJ2-1 | TRBV5-1 | - | CASSLLAGGYNEQFF | TGCGCCAGCAGCTTACTAGCGGGAGGATACAATGAGCAGTTCTTC
TRBD1 | TRBJ1-5 | TRBV30 | - | CAWSGQGAYQPQHF | TGTGCCTGGAGCGGACAGGGGGCCTATCAGCCCCAGCATTTT
- | TRBJ1-6 | TRBV30 | - | CAWSQASSNSPLHF | TGTGCCTGGAGTCAGGCCTCTTCCAATTCACCCCTCCACTTT
TRBD2 | TRBJ2-3 | TRBV18 | once | CASSPRGYTDTQYF | TGTGCCAGCTCACCGCGGGGGTACACAGATACGCAGTATTTT
TRBD1 | TRBJ1-5 | TRBV11-2 | once | CASSLSTGGNQPQHF | TGTGCCAGCAGCTTATCCACAGGGGGGAATCAGCCCCAGCATTTT
- | TRBJ2-2 | TRBV3-1/TRBV3-2 | - | CASSLGTGRELFF | TGTGCCAGCAGCCTCGGGACCGGAAGGGAGCTGTTTTTT
- | TRBJ1-5 | TRBV7-3 | - | CASSQSGGNQPQHF | TGTGCCAGCAGCCAATCAGGGGGCAATCAGCCCCAGCATTTT
TRBD1 | TRBJ2-3 | TRBV5-1 | - | CASSLAGQGADTQYF | TGCGCCAGCAGCTTGGCGGGACAGGGGGCAGATACGCAGTATTTT
- | TRBJ1-4 | TRBV28 | once | CASSGVGYNEKLFF | TGTGCCAGCAGTGGGGTGGGCTACAATGAAAAACTGTTTTTT
TRBD1 | TRBJ2-3 | TRBV10-3 | - | CAIRGPGQGDTDTQYF | TGTGCCATCAGGGGACCGGGACAGGGGGATACAGATACGCAGTATTTT
TRBD1 | TRBJ1-1 | TRBV5-1 | - | CASNREGTGANTEAFF | TGCGCCAGCAACAGGGAGGGGACAGGGGCGAACACTGAAGCTTTCTTT
- | TRBJ1-3 | TRBV6-5 | - | CASSDSVSGNTIYF | TGTGCCAGCAGCGATTCAGTCTCTGGAAACACCATATATTTT
- | TRBJ1-1 | TRBV6-2/TRBV6-3 | - | CASSYSGYEAFF | TGTGCCAGCAGTTACTCGGGCTATGAAGCTTTCTTT
- | TRBJ1-1 | TRBV9 | - | CASSLAGGPRDTEAFF | TGTGCCAGCAGCCTCGCGGGGGGGCCTAGGGACACTGAAGCTTTCTTT
- | TRBJ1-1 | TRBV4-1 | - | CASSQVGPNTEAFF | TGCGCCAGCAGCCAAGTGGGGCCGAACACTGAAGCTTTCTTT
- | TRBJ2-7 | TRBV5-3 | - | CARSLTNSGVSYEQYF | TGTGCCAGAAGCCTTACAAATTCGGGAGTATCCTACGAGCAGTACTTC
- | TRBJ1-6 | TRBV9 | once | CASSVADINSPLHF | TGTGCCAGCAGCGTAGCTGACATTAATTCACCCCTCCACTTT
- | TRBJ2-1 | TRBV11-2 | - | CASSLELGDEQFF | TGTGCCAGCAGCTTAGAATTGGGCGATGAGCAGTTCTTC
- | TRBJ1-2 | TRBV27 | - | CASSPRTSARPANYGYTF | TGTGCCAGCAGTCCACGGACATCCGCCCGGCCTGCTAACTATGGCTACACCTTC
TRBD1 | TRBJ2-2 | TRBV5-1 | - | CASSLGQGFSGELFF | TGCGCCAGCAGCTTGGGACAGGGATTCAGCGGGGAGCTGTTTTTT
- | TRBJ2-2 | TRBV6-5 | - | CASRPGPLDGELFF | TGTGCCAGCAGACCCGGCCCTCTCGATGGGGAGCTGTTTTTT
TRBD1 | TRBJ1-1 | TRBV28 | - | CASSLLGQGGGEAFF | TGTGCCAGCAGTCTATTGGGACAGGGAGGCGGTGAAGCTTTCTTT
TRBD2 | TRBJ2-2 | TRBV14 | - | CASSLQGGRATGELFF | TGTGCCAGCAGCCTCCAAGGCGGGAGGGCCACCGGGGAGCTGTTTTTT
TRBD1 | TRBJ2-1 | TRBV4-1 | - | CASSPRDRGLYEQFF | TGCGCCAGCAGCCCCCGGGACAGGGGGTTGTATGAGCAGTTCTTC